The rows below give T cell receptor beta chains drawn from one sample of a study of T cell responses to AZD1222 COVID-19 vaccine. Repertoires were generated with immunoSEQ multiplex PCR, while TCRdb's copy carries only in-frame clones and drops some. This sample's table reports about 140,000 clones. The sequenced sample consisted of peripheral blood. Receptors were obtained from an adult in good health. Each CDR3 is given with its conserved first and last residue. The D gene is left open where the match is weak.

-	TRBV11-1	TRBJ2-1	CASTRDTPNEQFF	TGTGCCAGCACCCGGGACACTCCAAATGAGCAGTTCTTC
TRBD1	TRBV7-6	TRBJ1-4	CASSLEQGLREKLFF	TGTGCCAGCAGCTTAGAACAGGGGTTGAGGGAAAAACTGTTTTTT
-	TRBV6-5	TRBJ2-6	CASSYQMDSGANVLTF	TGTGCCAGCAGTTACCAGATGGACTCTGGGGCCAACGTCCTGACTTTC
TRBD1	TRBV4-3	TRBJ1-2	CASSQIGQATNYGYTF	TGCGCCAGCAGCCAAATAGGACAGGCAACTAACTATGGCTACACCTTC
TRBD1	TRBV19	TRBJ2-2	CASTTTGANTGELFF	TGTGCCAGTACTACGACAGGGGCCAACACCGGGGAGCTGTTTTTT
-	TRBV27	TRBJ2-3	CASSLSPQGEESTDTQYF	TGTGCCAGCAGTTTATCGCCCCAGGGGGAGGAAAGCACAGATACGCAGTATTTT
-	TRBV9	TRBJ1-6	CASSPTGYQYNSPLHF	TGTGCCAGCAGCCCCACAGGTTACCAGTATAATTCACCCCTCCACTTT
TRBD1	TRBV4-1	TRBJ2-7	CASSHRDRGSYEQYF	TGCGCCAGCAGCCATCGGGACAGGGGCTCCTACGAGCAGTACTTC
-	TRBV29-1	TRBJ1-2	CSVEPQAYGYTF	TGCAGCGTTGAACCCCAGGCTTATGGCTACACCTTC
TRBD2	TRBV9	TRBJ2-5	CASSVEGRGGGRETQYF	TGTGCCAGCAGCGTAGAAGGGCGTGGCGGGGGACGGGAGACCCAGTACTTC
TRBD1	TRBV4-1	TRBJ2-2	CASSLWTGTNTGELFF	TGCGCCAGCAGCCTGTGGACAGGCACGAACACCGGGGAGCTGTTTTTT
-	TRBV28	TRBJ1-5	CASSLGGVYSNQPQHF	TGTGCCAGCAGTTTAGGCGGGGTGTATAGCAATCAGCCCCAGCATTTT
-	TRBV9	TRBJ1-4	CASSVGGGEKLFF	TGTGCCAGCAGCGTAGGAGGTGGGGAAAAACTGTTTTTT
-	TRBV5-5	TRBJ1-3	CASSLDPGLELGNTIYF	TGTGCCAGCAGCTTGGACCCGGGATTGGAATTGGGAAACACCATATATTTT
-	TRBV15	TRBJ1-1	CATSRDHGHQNTEAFF	TGTGCCACCAGCAGAGATCATGGGCATCAGAACACTGAAGCTTTCTTT
-	TRBV4-1	TRBJ2-7	CASSQGGGRTYEQYF	TGCGCCAGCAGCCAAGGCGGAGGGAGAACCTACGAGCAGTACTTC
-	TRBV6-5	TRBJ1-1	CASNPRVGMSTEAFF	TGTGCCAGCAATCCTCGGGTAGGGATGAGCACTGAAGCTTTCTTT
-	TRBV4-2	TRBJ2-3	CASSQALGLGTDTQYF	TGTGCCAGCAGCCAAGCGCTAGGGTTGGGGACAGATACGCAGTATTTT
-	TRBV28	TRBJ1-4	CASSPQGTNNEKLFF	TGTGCCAGCAGTCCTCAGGGTACGAATAATGAAAAACTGTTTTTT
-	TRBV3-1/TRBV3-2	TRBJ2-5	CASSPPPGEETQYF	TGTGCCAGCAGTCCCCCACCAGGGGAAGAGACCCAGTACTTC
-	TRBV7-8	TRBJ2-1	CASSLVGWQGEQFF	TGTGCCAGCAGCTTGGTGGGATGGCAAGGAGAGCAGTTCTTC
-	TRBV30	TRBJ2-3	CAWSVRGAHRASTDTQYF	TGTGCCTGGAGTGTACGGGGGGCCCATCGTGCTAGCACAGATACGCAGTATTTT
TRBD1	TRBV30	TRBJ2-1	CAWSAGTGVSSYNEQFF	TGTGCCTGGAGTGCCGGGACAGGGGTAAGCTCCTACAATGAGCAGTTCTTC
TRBD1	TRBV18	TRBJ1-4	CASSPGQGKEKLFF	TGTGCCAGCTCACCGGGACAGGGGAAAGAAAAACTGTTTTTT
TRBD1	TRBV18	TRBJ2-2	CASSPGTGENTGELFF	TGTGCCAGCTCACCCGGGACAGGGGAGAACACCGGGGAGCTGTTTTTT
-	TRBV6-2/TRBV6-3	TRBJ2-1	CASSYLTGTPYNEQFF	TGTGCCAGCAGTTACCTGACCGGGACACCATACAATGAGCAGTTCTTC
TRBD2	TRBV11-3	TRBJ2-3	CASSRPERGNPGDTQYF	TGTGCCAGCAGCAGACCGGAGCGGGGGAACCCGGGGGATACGCAGTATTTT
-	TRBV4-1	TRBJ1-4	CASSRESQSINEKLFF	TGCGCCAGCAGCCGAGAGTCACAGTCGATTAATGAAAAACTGTTTTTT
-	TRBV3-1/TRBV3-2	TRBJ1-2	CASSRTTNYGYTF	TGTGCCAGCAGCCGGACAACAAACTATGGCTACACCTTC
-	TRBV19	TRBJ1-2	CASSIGANYGYTF	TGTGCCAGTAGTATAGGGGCTAACTATGGCTACACCTTC
TRBD2	TRBV7-6	TRBJ2-5	CASSARTPGGETQYF	TGTGCCAGCAGCGCCCGAACTCCCGGGGGGGAGACCCAGTACTTC
-	TRBV27	TRBJ2-3	CASSPTAFAYTQYF	TGTGCCAGCAGTCCGACAGCGTTCGCATATACGCAGTATTTT
TRBD1	TRBV6-2/TRBV6-3	TRBJ2-5	CASSPGQGWETQYF	TGTGCCAGCAGCCCCGGACAGGGTTGGGAGACCCAGTACTTC
TRBD1	TRBV19	TRBJ1-1	CASSSRQGNTEAFF	TGTGCCAGTAGTTCCCGACAGGGTAACACTGAAGCTTTCTTT
-	TRBV5-6	TRBJ1-1	CASSLVPEAEAFF	TGTGCCAGCAGCTTGGTACCAGAGGCTGAAGCTTTCTTT
-	TRBV5-4	TRBJ1-6	CASSLGQSDSPLHF	TGTGCCAGCAGCCTCGGACAGAGCGATTCACCCCTCCACTTT
-	TRBV7-2	TRBJ1-4	CASSSPSGTKLFF	TGTGCCAGCAGCTCCCCGTCAGGGACCAAACTGTTTTTT
TRBD2	TRBV7-3	TRBJ2-3	CASSSLAGVTDTQYF	TGTGCCAGCAGCTCCCTAGCGGGGGTCACAGATACGCAGTATTTT
TRBD1	TRBV3-1/TRBV3-2	TRBJ1-6	CASSQERTGLVLSPLHF	TGTGCCAGCAGCCAAGAACGGACAGGGCTGGTCCTCTCACCCCTCCACTTT
TRBD1	TRBV10-3	TRBJ2-7	CAISDRGQVPSYEQYF	TGTGCCATCAGTGACCGAGGACAGGTCCCTTCCTACGAGCAGTACTTC
TRBD1	TRBV11-1	TRBJ1-6	CASSPRTGSGSPLHF	TGTGCCAGCAGCCCCCGGACAGGCTCGGGTTCACCCCTCCACTTT
TRBD2	TRBV11-3	TRBJ2-5	CASSLVPRGETQYF	TGTGCCAGCAGCTTAGTACCGCGGGGGGAGACCCAGTACTTC
TRBD2	TRBV5-4	TRBJ2-5	CASGLAGGETQYF	TGTGCCAGCGGCCTAGCGGGGGGAGAGACCCAGTACTTC
-	TRBV5-1	TRBJ1-1	CASSLAGKNTEAFF	TGCGCCAGCAGCTTGGCCGGAAAGAACACTGAAGCTTTCTTT
-	TRBV18	TRBJ2-2	CASSPPQGTGELFF	TGTGCCAGCTCACCGCCACAGGGTACCGGGGAGCTGTTTTTT
-	TRBV21-1	TRBJ1-1	CASSISPERQGDTEAFF	TGTGCCAGCAGCATCTCCCCTGAGAGACAGGGAGACACTGAAGCTTTCTTT
TRBD2	TRBV2	TRBJ2-5	CASRGTSGQETQYF	TGTGCCAGCAGGGGGACTAGCGGACAAGAGACCCAGTACTTC
-	TRBV11-1	TRBJ2-1	CASSLVPGAGVDEQFF	TGTGCCAGCAGCTTAGTCCCAGGGGCAGGAGTCGATGAGCAGTTCTTC
TRBD1	TRBV28	TRBJ2-7	CASSFVGTGTHEQYF	TGTGCCAGCAGTTTTGTCGGGACAGGGACCCACGAGCAGTACTTC
TRBD1	TRBV5-1	TRBJ1-5	CASSLGDSYNQPQHF	TGCGCCAGCAGCTTGGGGGACAGCTATAATCAGCCCCAGCATTTT
-	TRBV24-1	TRBJ2-5	CATSDYLGGGTETQYF	TGTGCCACCAGTGATTACCTCGGGGGAGGCACAGAGACCCAGTACTTC
-	TRBV6-2/TRBV6-3	TRBJ2-5	CASSKGLEETQYF	TGTGCCAGCAGTAAGGGACTTGAGGAGACCCAGTACTTC
TRBD1	TRBV18	TRBJ1-6	CASSPGQGRSPLHF	TGTGCCAGCTCCCCGGGACAGGGCCGGTCACCCCTCCACTTT